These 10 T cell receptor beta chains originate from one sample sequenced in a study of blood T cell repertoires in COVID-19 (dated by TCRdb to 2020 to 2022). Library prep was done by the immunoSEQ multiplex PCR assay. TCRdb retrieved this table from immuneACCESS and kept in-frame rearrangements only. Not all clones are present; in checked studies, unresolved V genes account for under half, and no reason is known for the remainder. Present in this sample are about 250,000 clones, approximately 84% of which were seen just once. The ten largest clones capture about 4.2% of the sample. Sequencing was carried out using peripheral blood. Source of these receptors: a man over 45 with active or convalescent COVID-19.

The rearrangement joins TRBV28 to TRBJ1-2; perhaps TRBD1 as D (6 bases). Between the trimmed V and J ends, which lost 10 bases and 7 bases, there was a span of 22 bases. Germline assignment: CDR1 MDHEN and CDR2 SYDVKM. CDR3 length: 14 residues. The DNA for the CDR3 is TGTGCCACAGACCCGGAAGGGGGTCGGTTTGGCTACACCTTC. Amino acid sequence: CATDPEGGRFGYTF.

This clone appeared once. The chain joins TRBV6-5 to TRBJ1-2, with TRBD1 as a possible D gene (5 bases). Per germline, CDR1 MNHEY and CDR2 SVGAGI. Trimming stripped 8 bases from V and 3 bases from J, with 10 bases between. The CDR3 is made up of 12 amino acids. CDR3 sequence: CASGGEHYGYTF. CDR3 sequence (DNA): TGTGCCAGCGGGGGGGAACACTATGGCTACACCTTC.

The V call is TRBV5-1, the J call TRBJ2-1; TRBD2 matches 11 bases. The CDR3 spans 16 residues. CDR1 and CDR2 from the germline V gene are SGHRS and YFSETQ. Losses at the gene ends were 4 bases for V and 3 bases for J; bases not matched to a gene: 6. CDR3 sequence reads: CASSTGTSGGYNEQFF. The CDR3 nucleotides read TGCGCCAGCAGCACCGGAACTAGCGGGGGCTACAATGAGCAGTTCTTC.

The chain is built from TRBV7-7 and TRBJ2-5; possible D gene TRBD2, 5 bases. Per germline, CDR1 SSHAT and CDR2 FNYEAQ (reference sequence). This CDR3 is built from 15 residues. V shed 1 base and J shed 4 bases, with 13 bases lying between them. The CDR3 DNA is TGTGCCAGCAGCTTAGGTCCCGGGGATCGAGAGACCCAGTACTTC. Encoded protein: CASSLGPGDRETQYF.

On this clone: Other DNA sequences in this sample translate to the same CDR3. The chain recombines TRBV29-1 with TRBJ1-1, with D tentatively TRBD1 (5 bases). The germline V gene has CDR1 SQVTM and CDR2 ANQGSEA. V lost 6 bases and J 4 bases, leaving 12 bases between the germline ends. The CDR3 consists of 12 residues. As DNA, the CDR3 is TGCAGCGTGGGGCGGGAGGGCACTGAAGCTTTCTTT. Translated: CSVGREGTEAFF.

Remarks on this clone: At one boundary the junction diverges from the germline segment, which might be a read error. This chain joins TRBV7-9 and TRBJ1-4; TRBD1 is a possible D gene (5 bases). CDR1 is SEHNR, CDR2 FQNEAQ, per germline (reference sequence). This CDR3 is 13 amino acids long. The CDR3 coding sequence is TGTGCCAGCAGCTTAGCCCACGGCAGACGACAGATTTTT. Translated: CASSLAHGRRQIF.

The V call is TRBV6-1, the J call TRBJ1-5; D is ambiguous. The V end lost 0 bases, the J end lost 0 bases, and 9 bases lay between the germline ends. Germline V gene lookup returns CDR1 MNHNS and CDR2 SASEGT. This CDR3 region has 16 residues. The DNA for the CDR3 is TGTGCCAGCAGTGAAGCGCGGGTAAATAGCAATCAGCCCCAGCATTTT. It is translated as CASSEARVNSNQPQHF.

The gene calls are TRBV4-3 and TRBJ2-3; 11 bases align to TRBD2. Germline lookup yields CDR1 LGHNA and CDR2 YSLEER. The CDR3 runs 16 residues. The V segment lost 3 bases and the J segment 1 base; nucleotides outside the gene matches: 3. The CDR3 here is CASSQLAGGGTDTQYF. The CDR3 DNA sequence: TGCGCCAGCAGCCAGTTAGCGGGGGGGGGCACAGATACGCAGTATTTT.

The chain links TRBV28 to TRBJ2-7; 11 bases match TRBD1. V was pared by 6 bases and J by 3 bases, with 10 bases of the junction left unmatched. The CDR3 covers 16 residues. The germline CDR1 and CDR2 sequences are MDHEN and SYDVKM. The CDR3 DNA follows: TGTGCCAGCAGGGCGCGGGGACAGGGGGAAAACTACGAGCAGTACTTC. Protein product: CASRARGQGENYEQYF.

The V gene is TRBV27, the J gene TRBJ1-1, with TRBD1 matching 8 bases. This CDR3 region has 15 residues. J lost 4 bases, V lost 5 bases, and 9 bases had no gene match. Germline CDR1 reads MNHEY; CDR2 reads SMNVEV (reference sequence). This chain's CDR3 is CASSAGQGLATEAFF. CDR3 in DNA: TGTGCCAGCAGTGCAGGACAGGGTTTGGCCACTGAAGCTTTCTTT.